This T cell receptor beta chain was sequenced in a study of Graves' ophthalmopathy and Graves' hyperthyroidism. This CDR3 contains 14 residues. With V trimmed by 4 bases and J by 7 bases, 5 bases remained unmatched. From germline, CDR1 is LGHDT and CDR2 YNNKEL (reference sequence). As the template, RNA transcripts were used to amplify TCR beta CDR3 regions. HTBI-primed RT-PCR formed the first round, and a multiplex PCR formed the second. MiXCR, run by TCRdb on the multiplex PCR reads, gives a single entry per CDR3 protein. This table has about 210,000 distinct CDR3 sequences, around 30% appearing once. The study, taken as a whole, reports: Ophthalmopathy versus stable hyperthyroidism: 13-signature model gave about 87% sensitivity, 75% to 82% specificity.

At least ten counts were recorded for this clonotype. What it binds is not known. This chain connects TRBV3-1 to TRBJ2-4; TRBD1 aligns across 9 bases. This receptor was identified in a man aged 45-65 years with Graves' ophthalmopathy. The sequenced sample was peripheral blood. The CDR3 nucleotides are TGTGCCAGCAGCCCCGGGACAGGGTATAACATTCAGTACTTC. As protein: CASSPGTGYNIQYF.